Below, 15 T cell receptor beta chains from the same sample are listed, as sequenced in a study of Ad26.COV2.S vaccination and SARS-CoV-2 variants. Profiled with immunoSEQ multiplex PCR; TCRdb holds only in-frame clones, not every one. The data show about 440,000 clones, 90% seen once. The sample's treatment: around 19 received Ad26.COV2.S at low or high dose, single or two shots; about five received placebo; per-sample allocation not given. Sampling happened 63 days after the first vaccine or placebo injection. Sample: peripheral blood, taken in a trial of Ad26.COV2.S vaccine versus placebo. Receptors originate from a person aged 18 to 65 who received the Ad26.COV2.S COVID-19 vaccine or a placebo.

The CDR3 coding sequence is TGTGCCAGCAGCAAATCGGACAGGGAGGGGTATGAAAAACTGTTTTTT. It codes for CASSKSDREGYEKLFF. The chain is built from TRBV5-5 and TRBJ1-4; 8 bases are shared with TRBD1. Trimming at V came to 4 bases and at J to 6 bases, leaving 11 bases not matched to a gene. Germline CDR1 SGHKS, CDR2 YYEKEE (reference sequence). CDR3 length: 16 residues.

The chain employs TRBV19 and TRBJ1-5, with 7 bases aligning to TRBD1. Germline CDR1 reads LNHDA; CDR2 reads SQIVND (reference sequence). The CDR3 length is 13 residues. Trimming cost V 2 bases and J 7 bases; bases outside gene matches: 2. CDR3 nucleotides: TGTGCCAGTAGTATACAGGGGGAACAGCCCCAGCATTTT. It codes for CASSIQGEQPQHF.

This rearrangement joins TRBV6-2 or TRBV6-3 to TRBJ2-3, with 9 bases fitting TRBD2. This CDR3 has 20 amino acids. Germline CDR1 MNHEY, CDR2 SVGEGT. The J segment lost 2 bases and the V segment lost 6 bases, leaving 21 bases of the junction unmatched. CDR3 sequence: CASSLDPKGGRAWLTDTQYF. The CDR3 DNA reads as TGTGCCAGCAGCTTAGACCCGAAGGGCGGGAGGGCCTGGCTCACAGATACGCAGTATTTT.

A single count supports this clone. The V gene is TRBV21-1, the J gene TRBJ2-3; TRBD1, the table's D call, was not compared with the DNA. TRBV21-1 is a recognized pseudogene. The CDR3 is made up of 19 amino acids. The CDR3 loop is CASSEPGQSNTYSTDTQYF. CDR3 in DNA: TGTGCCAGTAGCGAACCGGGACAGTCAAACACATATAGCACAGATACGCAGTATTTT.

The chain employs TRBV28 and TRBJ2-5, with 12 nucleotides matching TRBD2. Germline loops: CDR1 MDHEN, CDR2 SYDVKM. The V segment lost 5 bases and the J segment 2 bases; nucleotides outside the gene matches: 6. This CDR3 comprises 16 residues. CDR3 protein: CASSPLGLAGQETQYF. The CDR3 nucleotides read TGTGCCAGCAGTCCCCTTGGACTAGCGGGACAAGAGACCCAGTACTTC.

The rearrangement joins TRBV18 to TRBJ2-7; D could derive from TRBD1 or TRBD2 (6 bases each). Per the germline V gene, CDR1 is KGHSH and CDR2 is LQKENI. This CDR3 comprises 15 residues. With 4 bases removed from V and 1 base from J, the gap between germline ends came to 14 bases. This chain's CDR3 is CASSLKQGGSYEQYF. The CDR3 nucleotides read TGTGCCAGCTCACTAAAACAAGGGGGGTCCTACGAGCAGTACTTC.

The chain carries TRBV28 and TRBJ2-3; 8 bases are a match to TRBD1. V gave up 0 bases and J gave up 2 bases; unmatched junction bases: 7. The CDR3 runs 17 residues. Per the germline V gene, CDR1 is MDHEN and CDR2 is SYDVKM. CDR3 nucleotides: TGTGCCAGCAGTTTATGGGGCTTGACAGGGGACACAGATACGCAGTATTTT. Amino acids: CASSLWGLTGDTDTQYF. Complete variable domain (other parts from reference TRBV28 and TRBJ2-3): DVKVTQSSRYLVKRTGEKVFLECVQDMDHENMFWYRQDPGLGLRLIYFSYDVKMKEKGDIPEGYSVSREKKERFSLILESASTNQTSMYLCASSLWGLTGDTDTQYFGPGTRLTVL.

The rearrangement joins TRBV18 to TRBJ1-2; 10 bases map to TRBD1. Germline-derived CDR1 and CDR2 are KGHSH and LQKENI. The trim removed 4 bases at V and 3 bases at J, leaving 8 bases unmatched. There are 16 residues in the CDR3. The CDR3 sequence is CASSQLGQGVYYGYTF. The CDR3 DNA reads as TGTGCCAGCTCACAACTCGGACAGGGGGTGTACTATGGCTACACCTTC.

V and J are TRBV28 and TRBJ1-2; 9 nucleotides agree with TRBD1. The ends lost 11 bases at V and 5 bases at J; junction bases unmatched: 12. Germline CDR1 is MDHEN and CDR2 is SYDVKM. CDR3 length: 14 residues. CDR3 in amino acids: CAVLLTGGWYGYTF. The CDR3 DNA reads TGTGCCGTCCTCCTGACAGGGGGATGGTATGGCTACACCTTC.

This chain links TRBV7-3 with TRBJ2-1, with 13 bases identical to TRBD2. The CDR3 totals 15 residues. With 5 bases clipped from V and 10 bases from J, the junction kept 8 bases outside the gene matches. CDR1 is SGHTA, CDR2 FQGTGA, per germline. The CDR3 nucleotides read TGTGCCAGCAGCCAAAGCGCGGGACTAGCGGGGGAGCAGTTCTTC. This codes for CASSQSAGLAGEQFF.

The CDR3 is CATSFSGENTGELFF. The CDR3 region has the DNA TGTGCCACCAGCTTTAGCGGGGAGAACACCGGGGAGCTGTTTTTT. The V and J genes are TRBV15 and TRBJ2-2; 8 bases line up with TRBD2. This CDR3 is 15 amino acids long. The V gene's germline CDR1 is LNHNV and CDR2 YYDKDF (reference sequence). V lost 5 bases and J lost 1; bases outside the gene matches: 3.

This clone was observed a single time. The V gene is TRBV4-2, the J gene TRBJ2-1, with 8 nucleotides matching TRBD2. CDR1 and CDR2 (germline): LGHNA, YNFKEQ. J gave up 8 bases and V 1 base, and 13 bases lay outside the gene matches. The length of the CDR3 is 17 residues. CDR3: CASSQGGIAGPTDEQFF. The CDR3 DNA is TGTGCCAGCAGCCAAGGGGGGATAGCGGGACCCACCGATGAGCAGTTCTTC.

The V gene is TRBV12-2, the J gene TRBJ2-4; the table's D gene call, TRBD2, was not cross checked with the DNA. TRBV12-2 is deemed a pseudogene. There are 15 residues in the CDR3. The CDR3 sequence is CASRLAPSGLNIQYF. The CDR3 DNA reads TGTGCAAGTCGCTTAGCCCCTAGCGGGCTAAACATTCAGTACTTC.

V usage is TRBV27 and J usage is TRBJ2-7; 8 positions match TRBD1. V shed 0 bases and J 3 bases; nucleotides not matched to a gene: 4. Germline V gene sequence: CDR1 MNHEY, CDR2 SMNVEV (reference sequence). The CDR3 has 15 amino acids. The CDR3 here is CASSLSSTGVYEQYF. CDR3 coding DNA: TGTGCCAGCAGTTTATCTTCGACAGGGGTCTACGAGCAGTACTTC.

V is TRBV4-1 and J is TRBJ2-1, with D tentatively TRBD2 (7 bases). V shed 0 bases and J shed 6 bases, with 15 bases lying between them. This CDR3 is built from 16 residues. Germline CDR1 and CDR2: MGHRA and YSYEKL. The CDR3 DNA reads TGCGCCAGCAGCCAAGATGGGGGGGCTAGCGGCAATGAGCAGTTCTTC. Amino acids: CASSQDGGASGNEQFF.